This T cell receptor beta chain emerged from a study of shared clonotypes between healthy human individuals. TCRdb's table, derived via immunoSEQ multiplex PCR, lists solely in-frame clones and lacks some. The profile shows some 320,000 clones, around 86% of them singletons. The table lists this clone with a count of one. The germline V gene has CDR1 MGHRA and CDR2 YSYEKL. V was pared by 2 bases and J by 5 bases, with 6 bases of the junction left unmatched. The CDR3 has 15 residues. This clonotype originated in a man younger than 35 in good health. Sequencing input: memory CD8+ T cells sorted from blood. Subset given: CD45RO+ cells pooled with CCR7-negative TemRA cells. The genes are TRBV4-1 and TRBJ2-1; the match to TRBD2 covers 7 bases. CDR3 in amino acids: CASSQSPGLNNEQFF. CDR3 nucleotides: TGCGCCAGCAGCCAATCCCCGGGACTAAACAATGAGCAGTTCTTC.